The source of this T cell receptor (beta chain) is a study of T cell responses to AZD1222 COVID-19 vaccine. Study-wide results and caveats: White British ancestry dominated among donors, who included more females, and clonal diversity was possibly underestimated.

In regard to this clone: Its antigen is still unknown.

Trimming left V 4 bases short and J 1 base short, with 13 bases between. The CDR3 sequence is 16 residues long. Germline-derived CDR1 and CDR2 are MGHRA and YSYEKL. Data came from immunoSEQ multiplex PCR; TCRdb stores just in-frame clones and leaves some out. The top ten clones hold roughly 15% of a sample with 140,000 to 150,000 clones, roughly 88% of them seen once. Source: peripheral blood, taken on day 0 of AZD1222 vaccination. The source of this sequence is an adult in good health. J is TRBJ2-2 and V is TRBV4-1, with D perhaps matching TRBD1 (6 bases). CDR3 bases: TGCGCCAGCAGCCCCGTTAGGGGGAAGAACACCGGGGAGCTGTTTTTT. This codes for CASSPVRGKNTGELFF.